The entry below describes one TCR beta chain. Its antigen is still unknown. CDR3 length: 17 residues. The V end lost 1 base, the J end lost 3 bases, and 16 bases lay between the germline ends. Germline V gives CDR1 LGHNA, CDR2 YNFKEQ. This sample is part of a study of graft-versus-host responses after intestinal transplantation. About the research overall: For around 3 years after anti-thymocyte globulin induction, all recipients took tacrolimus and steroids.

General study points: Maximum circulating GvH clone levels tracked with early post-transplant HvG decreases.

Repertoires were generated with immunoSEQ multiplex PCR, while TCRdb's copy carries only in-frame clones and drops some. The repertoire holds under 65,000 clones, with 94% as singletons. The chain carries TRBV4-2 and TRBJ2-1, with D perhaps TRBD1 or TRBD2 (5 bases each). The TCR was taken from a human donor who was the organ donor for an intestinal transplant. Material: unstimulated CD4+ T cells sorted from spleen or lymph node cells, obtained before transplant. CDR3 nucleotides: TGTGCCAGCAGCCAAGTCGAGGGGAGCCACCTCTACAATGAGCAGTTCTTC. Translated: CASSQVEGSHLYNEQFF.